Listed here are 25 T cell receptor beta chains from one sample, sequenced in a study of T cell responses to AZD1222 COVID-19 vaccine. Method: immunoSEQ multiplex PCR; TCRdb's copy keeps in-frame clones and lacks some. In the table there are 150,000 to 200,000 clones, 70% to 90% of which are singletons. The material sequenced was peripheral blood, taken 28 days after the second AZD1222 dose. The receptors here all came from an adult who received the AZD1222 COVID-19 vaccine.

The V and J genes are TRBV4-3 and TRBJ2-7, with a tentative D call TRBD1 (5 bases). The CDR3 is 16 residues long. V dropped 0 bases and J dropped 3 bases, with 15 bases sitting between them. Germline-derived CDR1 and CDR2 are LGHNA and YSLEER. In DNA, the CDR3 is TGCGCCAGCAGCCAAGATCTTCTAAGACAGTTCTACGAGCAGTACTTC. It translates to CASSQDLLRQFYEQYF.

The chain uses TRBV6-5 and TRBJ1-5; 8 positions match TRBD1. The CDR3 loop spans 15 amino acids. V shed 5 bases, J shed 6 bases, and the junction held 9 bases outside the gene matches. Germline CDR1 is MNHEY and CDR2 is SVGAGI. This CDR3 reads CASSNAGTGGQPQHF. The CDR3 nucleotides are TGTGCCAGCAGTAATGCGGGAACAGGGGGTCAGCCCCAGCATTTT.

The rearrangement uses TRBV2 and TRBJ2-3; 11 bases are a match to TRBD1. J lost 5 bases, V lost 4 bases, and 5 bases had no gene match. The CDR3 extends over 15 amino acids. The germline CDR1 and CDR2 sequences are SNHLY and FYNNEI. The CDR3 sequence is CASSGDRGLRDTQYF. CDR3 nucleotide sequence: TGTGCCAGCAGTGGGGACAGGGGGTTGAGAGATACGCAGTATTTT. The variable domain in full, completed from reference TRBV2 and TRBJ2-3, reads EPEVTQTPSHQVTQMGQEVILRCVPISNHLYFYWYRQILGQKVEFLVSFYNNEISEKSEIFDDQFSVERPDGSNFTLKIRSTKLEDSAMYFCASSGDRGLRDTQYFGPGTRLTVL.

This chain links TRBV10-3 with TRBJ2-1; D unresolved. The germline V and J ends were trimmed by 2 bases and 6 bases, with 11 bases remaining between them. The CDR3 has 14 residues. The germline gives CDR1 ENHRY, CDR2 SYGVKD. CDR3 sequence (DNA): TGTGCCATCAGTGAGGTAAAGGGTTTCAATGAGCAGTTCTTC. Translating it yields CAISEVKGFNEQFF.

The chain couples TRBV18 to TRBJ1-4; the D gene is possibly TRBD1 (5 bases). Deletions cut 6 bases from V and 0 bases from J, with 11 bases between. CDR1 KGHSH and CDR2 LQKENI come from the germline V gene. CDR3 length: 15 residues. The CDR3 is CASSPDRATNEKLFF. CDR3 bases: TGTGCCAGCTCGCCCGACAGAGCAACTAATGAAAAACTGTTTTTT.

The chain has TRBV6-1 and TRBJ2-7, with D possibly matching TRBD1 (6 bases). The CDR3 contains 13 residues. Germline V CDR1 and CDR2: MNHNS, SASEGT. V lost 0 bases, J lost 6 bases, and 9 bases lay in between. The CDR3 DNA is TGTGCCAGCAGTGAAGCACGAGGGGGCGAGCAGTACTTC. It is translated as CASSEARGGEQYF.

This clone was seen once. The chain joins TRBV11-2 to TRBJ2-2; no firm D call. V was shortened by 1 base and J by 1 base, with 4 bases between the two germline ends. CDR3 length: 14 amino acids. From germline, CDR1 is SGHAT and CDR2 FQNNGV. The DNA for the CDR3 is TGTGCCAGCAGCTTAGCCCGGAACACCGGGGAGCTGTTTTTT. Translation gives CASSLARNTGELFF.

The chain recombines TRBV6-5 with TRBJ1-1, with 7 bases lining up with TRBD1. Germline V gives CDR1 MNHEY, CDR2 SVGAGI. The CDR3 is made up of 12 amino acids. The junction had 9 bases not matched to a gene; V was cut back by 6 bases and J by 11 bases. CDR3: CASSHTGAGAFF. The CDR3 nucleotides are TGTGCCAGCAGCCACACAGGGGCAGGGGCTTTCTTT.

V usage is TRBV28 and J usage is TRBJ1-2; a weak D match, TRBD1 (6 bases). The CDR3 totals 11 residues. Trimming pared 7 bases from V and 5 bases from J, leaving 8 bases between. Germline lookup yields CDR1 MDHEN and CDR2 SYDVKM. CDR3 sequence: CASTGEYGYTF. The CDR3 coding sequence is TGTGCCAGCACAGGGGAATATGGCTACACCTTC.

CDR3 sequence: CASSLGLGGLNTIYF. As DNA, the CDR3 is TGCGCCAGCAGCTTGGGGCTCGGGGGTCTGAACACCATATATTTT. The rearrangement uses TRBV5-1 and TRBJ1-3; D is perhaps TRBD1 (5 bases). CDR3 length: 15 amino acids. Trimming removed 0 bases at V and 7 bases at J, with 14 bases between. Germline V lookup: CDR1 SGHRS, CDR2 YFSETQ.

This clone was recorded once. The chain carries TRBV24-1 and TRBJ2-5; 7 bases line up with TRBD1. CDR3 size: 15 residues. In germline, CDR1 is KGHDR, CDR2 SFDVKD. The trim removed 3 bases at V and 2 bases at J, leaving 5 bases unmatched. The CDR3 DNA is TGTGCCACCAGTGATGATACAGGGGCTCAAGAGACCCAGTACTTC. Its translation: CATSDDTGAQETQYF.

The V call is TRBV6-5, the J call TRBJ2-4, with no clear D. The CDR3 extends over 15 amino acids. Trimming took 0 bases from V and 1 from J, leaving 7 bases between them. Per the germline V gene, CDR1 is MNHEY and CDR2 is SVGAGI. The DNA of the CDR3 is TGTGCCAGCAGTTACTCAGCCGTGGCCAAAAACATTCAGTACTTC. This translates into CASSYSAVAKNIQYF.

This chain connects TRBV28 to TRBJ2-5, with 11 bases lining up with TRBD2. Germline values: CDR1 MDHEN, CDR2 SYDVKM. Trimming took 3 bases from V and 6 from J; bases not matched to a gene: 6. The CDR3 loop spans 15 amino acids. CDR3 sequence reads: CASSFRLAGGKTQYF. The CDR3 nucleotides are TGTGCCAGCAGTTTTCGGCTAGCGGGAGGAAAGACCCAGTACTTC. Complete variable domain (other parts from reference TRBV28 and TRBJ2-5): DVKVTQSSRYLVKRTGEKVFLECVQDMDHENMFWYRQDPGLGLRLIYFSYDVKMKEKGDIPEGYSVSREKKERFSLILESASTNQTSMYLCASSFRLAGGKTQYFGPGTRLLVL.

The chain couples TRBV5-4 to TRBJ2-7; TRBD1 matches 11 bases. The CDR3 sequence is 14 residues long. CDR1 is SGHNT, CDR2 YYREEE, per germline (reference sequence). The V gene end was trimmed by 4 bases and the J gene end by 5 bases; junction bases not matched to a gene: 5. DNA of the CDR3: TGTGCCAGCAGCACAAGGACAGGGGGCAACGAGCAGTACTTC. Residues: CASSTRTGGNEQYF.

The chain has TRBV2 and TRBJ1-6, with D unclear. V was trimmed by 5 bases and J by 11 bases, leaving 19 bases between them. Germline loops: CDR1 SNHLY, CDR2 FYNNEI. The CDR3 has 15 residues. The CDR3 is CASSPRTERTAPLHF. CDR3 sequence (DNA): TGTGCCAGCAGTCCCCGGACTGAAAGGACCGCACCCCTCCACTTT.

The V and J genes are TRBV30 and TRBJ2-7, with a weak D call TRBD2 (6 bases). The CDR3 runs 14 residues. V lost 5 bases, J lost 4 bases, and 18 bases lay in between. Germline CDR1 is GTSNPN and CDR2 is SVGIG (reference sequence). CDR3 sequence (DNA): TGTGCCTGGGAGGTGGCGGGAAAAACATACGAGCAGTACTTC. It codes for CAWEVAGKTYEQYF.

The chain links TRBV23-1 to TRBJ1-1; D is possibly TRBD1 (5 bases). TRBV23-1 is identified as an open reading frame with a role that is uncertain. Trimming removed 1 base from V and 3 bases from J, with 9 bases in between. The CDR3 has 14 amino acids. In DNA, the CDR3 is TGCGCCAGCAGTCAATTAGAAGGGGACACTGAAGCTTTCTTT. This gives the protein CASSQLEGDTEAFF.

Comments on this clone: The sample carries other DNA sequences with the same CDR3. V gene TRBV6-5 combines with J gene TRBJ2-2, with D tentatively TRBD2 (5 bases). The germline V gene has CDR1 MNHEY and CDR2 SVGAGI. CDR3 size: 12 residues. V was pared by 7 bases and J by 5 bases, with 8 bases between. The CDR3 DNA sequence: TGTGCCAGCAAGCGGCGGACCGGGGAGCTGTTTTTT. Its translation is CASKRRTGELFF.

The chain joins TRBV4-1 to TRBJ1-2; D not certain. Germline V gene sequence: CDR1 MGHRA, CDR2 YSYEKL. The CDR3 is 15 residues long. V was trimmed by 0 bases and J by 4 bases, leaving 12 bases between them. The CDR3 loop is CASSQDSGSGYGYTF. The CDR3 DNA sequence: TGCGCCAGCAGCCAAGACTCCGGGTCTGGCTATGGCTACACCTTC.

V and J are TRBV18 and TRBJ2-7; D might be TRBD2 (7 bases). Germline CDR1 is KGHSH and CDR2 is LQKENI. The CDR3 totals 13 residues. Trimming shortened V by 3 bases and J by 7 bases, and 13 bases separated the two germline ends. The CDR3 loop reads CASSPKGGEEQYF. DNA of the CDR3: TGTGCCAGCTCACCCAAAGGGGGGGAAGAGCAGTACTTC.

The chain links TRBV24-1 to TRBJ2-2, with no clear D. CDR3 size: 15 residues. Trimming shortened V by 3 bases and J by 7 bases, and 14 bases separated the two germline ends. CDR1 is KGHDR, CDR2 SFDVKD, per germline. The CDR3, as DNA: TGTGCCACCAGTGATCCCTCAACCCTTGACGGGGAGCTGTTTTTT. It specifies CATSDPSTLDGELFF.

V usage is TRBV9 and J usage is TRBJ2-7; 11 nucleotides line up with TRBD1. V lost 2 bases, J lost 6 bases, and 13 bases stayed unmatched. Germline V gives CDR1 SGDLS, CDR2 YYNGEE. This CDR3 spans 17 amino acids. This chain's CDR3 is CASSVQGTGGLGAEQYF. The CDR3 DNA follows: TGTGCCAGCAGCGTCCAGGGGACAGGGGGTTTGGGGGCCGAGCAGTACTTC.

The chain combines TRBV7-9 with TRBJ2-3; D remains ambiguous. Germline CDR1 SEHNR, CDR2 FQNEAQ (reference sequence). This CDR3 has 13 residues. Trimming removed 1 base from V and 4 bases from J, with 6 bases in between. As DNA, the CDR3 is TGTGCCAGCAGCTTAGAAACGGCAGATACGCAGTATTTT. Protein product: CASSLETADTQYF.

The rearrangement joins TRBV20-1 to TRBJ2-5, with a tentative D call TRBD2 (5 bases). This CDR3 has 11 amino acids. Per germline, CDR1 DFQATT and CDR2 SNEGSKA (reference sequence). CDR3 bases: TGCAGGGGGAAGCCGGGGGAGACCCAGTACTTC. Translated: CRGKPGETQYF.

The genes are TRBV10-1 and TRBJ2-1; D is perhaps TRBD2 (5 bases). V lost 2 bases and J lost 9, with 17 bases in between. Germline CDR1 WNHNN, CDR2 SYGVQD (reference sequence). The CDR3 contains 15 residues. The CDR3 here is CASSEPMRGNGEQFF. The CDR3 DNA sequence: TGCGCCAGCAGTGAGCCAATGCGAGGGAACGGTGAGCAGTTCTTC.